Below, 8 T cell receptor beta chains from the same sample are listed, as sequenced in a study of control samples from healthy donors and cancer patients. The repertoire was sequenced with immunoSEQ multiplex PCR; TCRdb's copy has only in-frame clones and lacks some. The table includes 150,000 to 200,000 clones, 90% to 95% detected once. Specimen: blood. All receptors come from a woman between 18 and 29 years old in good health.

The V call is TRBV19, the J call TRBJ1-5, with 9 bases lining up with TRBD1. This CDR3 comprises 13 residues. Germline CDR1 reads LNHDA; CDR2 reads SQIVND (reference sequence). The ends lost 4 bases at V and 5 bases at J; junction bases unmatched: 0. CDR3 coding DNA: TGTGCCAGTAGTAGGGACAGGGATCAGCCCCAGCATTTT. This encodes CASSRDRDQPQHF.

The V and J genes are TRBV24-1 and TRBJ2-2, with D unresolved. CDR3 length: 15 residues. The V end lost 3 bases, the J end lost 3 bases, and 10 bases lay between the germline ends. Germline loops: CDR1 KGHDR, CDR2 SFDVKD. CDR3 residues: CATSDPTSDTGELFF. The CDR3 nucleotides read TGTGCCACCAGTGATCCAACATCAGACACCGGGGAGCTGTTTTTT.

The gene calls are TRBV5-6 and TRBJ2-1; TRBD1 or TRBD2 may be the D gene (5 bases each). The CDR3 sequence is 15 residues long. Germline V gene data show CDR1 as SGHDT and CDR2 as YYEEEE. V gave up 0 bases and J gave up 4 bases, with 11 bases separating them. CDR3 coding DNA: TGTGCCAGCAGCTTGGTGGGGGTTTTGTACAATGAGCAGTTCTTC. Translated: CASSLVGVLYNEQFF.

Points on this clone: A read error may produce the germline difference seen at one junction end. The chain joins TRBV3-1 (or the pseudogene TRBV3-2) to TRBJ1-5; D might be TRBD1 (5 bases). The CDR3 runs to 12 residues. Germline lookup yields CDR1 LGHDT and CDR2 YNNKEL (reference sequence). The CDR3 reads CASSQDGGTFFF. The DNA for the CDR3 is TGTGCCAGCAGCCAAGATGGTGGGACCTTTTTCTTT.

DNA of the CDR3: TGTGCCAGCTCAGCGGGACAGGCTGGAAACACCATATATTTT. The encoded protein is CASSAGQAGNTIYF. The J gene is TRBJ1-3, the V gene TRBV18, with 8 bases that match TRBD1. CDR1 KGHSH and CDR2 LQKENI come from the germline V gene. The CDR3 is made up of 14 amino acids. J was trimmed by 2 bases and V by 5 bases; bases with no gene match: 2.

The chain employs TRBV29-1 and TRBJ1-1; D is unresolved. The ends were cut back, 6 bases at V and 0 bases at J, with 14 bases in the middle. The CDR3 runs 14 residues. Germline V lookup: CDR1 SQVTM, CDR2 ANQGSEA. The CDR3 DNA is TGCAGCGTCAACCGAGGGCTAATGAACACTGAAGCTTTCTTT. Translation: CSVNRGLMNTEAFF.

V and J are TRBV5-6 and TRBJ2-7; 9 bases are shared with TRBD1. Per germline, CDR1 SGHDT and CDR2 YYEEEE. This CDR3 is 15 amino acids long. V shed 5 bases, J shed 2 bases, and the junction held 8 bases outside the gene matches. In DNA, the CDR3 is TGTGCCAGCAGGCCCGGGACAGGGTCCGCCTACGAGCAGTACTTC. This codes for CASRPGTGSAYEQYF.

V and J are TRBV11-3 and TRBJ2-1; D is ambiguous. V dropped 0 bases and J dropped 12 bases, with 6 bases sitting between them. The CDR3 contains 11 residues. Germline V gives CDR1 SGHNT, CDR2 YENEEA. The CDR3 loop reads CASSLERTQFF. DNA of the CDR3: TGTGCCAGCAGCTTAGAACGAACGCAGTTCTTC.